The rows below give T cell receptor beta chains drawn from one sample of a study of PD-1 blockade in mismatch repair-deficient tumors. Profiled with immunoSEQ multiplex PCR; TCRdb holds only in-frame clones, not every one. The table lists roughly 130,000 clones, approximately 91% of them singletons. The starting material was peripheral blood, obtained approximately 70 weeks after starting pembrolizumab. These receptors came from an adult with mismatch repair-deficient cancer. The CDR3 runs from the conserved cysteine through the conserved F or W. The D gene is left open where the match is weak. Part of the rows lack a size; the others show once, few, many or a class for expanded clones.

TGTGCCAGCAAACTACCAGGGGCCACCTACGAGCAGTACTTC CASKLPGATYEQYF NA TRBJ2-7 TRBV6-5 NA
TGCGCCAGCAGCCCGGGGACCCAGGGGCCCTACGAGCAGTACTTC CASSPGTQGPYEQYF NA TRBJ2-7 TRBV5-1 NA
TGTGCCAGCAGCCAAGAACAGAAATTTGATAGCAATCAGCCCCAGCATTTT CASSQEQKFDSNQPQHF NA TRBJ1-5 TRBV4-2 NA
TGTGCCAGCAGCTTAGGCCCGATAACGACCAACGAGCAGTACTTC CASSLGPITTNEQYF NA TRBJ2-7 TRBV7-9 NA
TGTGCCACCAGCCCGGGACGCGCCTACGAGCAGTACTTC CATSPGRAYEQYF NA TRBJ2-7 TRBV15 NA
TGTGCCTGGAATCCACAGGGGAGTAACTATGGCTACACCTTC CAWNPQGSNYGYTF TRBD1 TRBJ1-2 TRBV30 NA
TGTGCCAGCAGCTTAGGACAGGGGGCCTACGAGCAGTACTTC CASSLGQGAYEQYF TRBD1 TRBJ2-7 TRBV11-2 NA
TGCGCCAGCAGCTTGGTAGGGGCCACTGAAGCTTTCTTT CASSLVGATEAFF NA TRBJ1-1 TRBV5-1 NA
TGTGCCTGGAGTATAGCAGGGTTGACGTATGGCTACACCTTC CAWSIAGLTYGYTF NA TRBJ1-2 TRBV30 few
TGTGCCAGCAGTTACTCCGGGGACAGGGTGGGTGGCTACACCTTC CASSYSGDRVGGYTF TRBD1 TRBJ1-2 TRBV6-6 NA
TGTGCCAGCAGCTCCTTACTAGAGTTGAGAGATGAGCAGTTCTTC CASSSLLELRDEQFF NA TRBJ2-1 TRBV7-6 NA
TGTGCCAGCTCCCCGGGGGTCGCCAAAAACATTCAGTACTTC CASSPGVAKNIQYF NA TRBJ2-4 TRBV27 NA
TGCAGCGTTCTGGCAGCGGGAGGGGCCACGCAGTATTTT CSVLAAGGATQYF TRBD2 TRBJ2-3 TRBV29-1 NA
TGTGCCAGTAGGCTCCGGGGCTCGAATGAGCAGTTCTTC CASRLRGSNEQFF NA TRBJ2-1 TRBV19 once
TGTGCCAGCAGCCGCTCACTAGCGGGAGGACAGTACTTC CASSRSLAGGQYF TRBD2 TRBJ2-7 TRBV7-9 NA
TGTGCCCGCAGCCCGAAGCGTTCTGGCCGGTATGGCTACACCTTC CARSPKRSGRYGYTF NA TRBJ1-2 TRBV30 NA
TGTGCCAGCAGCCGTAACAGGGGAACGTACGAGCAGTACTTC CASSRNRGTYEQYF TRBD1 TRBJ2-7 TRBV28 NA
TGTGCCAGTAGTATACTGGGACAGGGCGGACCCCAGCATTTT CASSILGQGGPQHF TRBD1 TRBJ1-5 TRBV19 NA
TGTGCCTGGAGCCTTCTTGGGGGTGGCGAGCAGTACTTC CAWSLLGGGEQYF NA TRBJ2-7 TRBV30 NA
TGTGCCAGCAGCCCTAGCGGGACCCTCCACAATGAGCAGTTCTTC CASSPSGTLHNEQFF TRBD2 TRBJ2-1 TRBV9 NA
TGTGCCAGCAGCTTGGGGGGGAACACTGAAGCTTTCTTT CASSLGGNTEAFF NA TRBJ1-1 TRBV5-4 NA
TGTGCCAGCAGATTTAGCGGGTCGGGTAGGACCGGGGAGCTGTTTTTT CASRFSGSGRTGELFF TRBD2 TRBJ2-2 TRBV28 NA
TGTGCCTGGTGGGGGCGGGGTAACTATGGCTACACCTTC CAWWGRGNYGYTF NA TRBJ1-2 TRBV30 NA
TGTGCCAGCAGCTCTAGTGAGCAGTTCTTC CASSSSEQFF NA TRBJ2-1 TRBV7-2 NA
TGTGCCAGCACGGTTGGGAACAGGGAGAACACTGAAGCTTTCTTT CASTVGNRENTEAFF NA TRBJ1-1 TRBV25-1 NA